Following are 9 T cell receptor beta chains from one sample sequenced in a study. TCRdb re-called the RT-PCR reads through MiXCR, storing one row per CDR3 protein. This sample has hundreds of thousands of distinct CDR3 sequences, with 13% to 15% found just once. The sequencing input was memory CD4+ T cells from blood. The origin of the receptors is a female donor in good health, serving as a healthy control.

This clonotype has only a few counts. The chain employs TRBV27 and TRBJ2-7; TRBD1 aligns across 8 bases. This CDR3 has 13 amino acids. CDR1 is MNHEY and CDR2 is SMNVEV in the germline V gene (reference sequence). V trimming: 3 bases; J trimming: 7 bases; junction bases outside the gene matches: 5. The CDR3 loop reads CASSFQGAREQYF. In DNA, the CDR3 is TGTGCCAGCAGTTTTCAGGGGGCGCGGGAGCAGTACTTC.

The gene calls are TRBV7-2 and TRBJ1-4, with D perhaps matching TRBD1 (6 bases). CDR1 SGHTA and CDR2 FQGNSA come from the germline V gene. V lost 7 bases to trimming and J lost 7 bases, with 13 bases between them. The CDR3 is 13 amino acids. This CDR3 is CASTRDIGEKLFF. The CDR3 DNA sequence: TGTGCCAGCACCCGGGACATCGGTGAAAAACTGTTTTTT.

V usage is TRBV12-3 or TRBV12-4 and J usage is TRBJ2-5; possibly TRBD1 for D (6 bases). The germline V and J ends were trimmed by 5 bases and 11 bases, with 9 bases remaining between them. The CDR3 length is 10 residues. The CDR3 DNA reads TGTGCCAGCAGTGGGACACCTCAGTACTTC. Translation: CASSGTPQYF.

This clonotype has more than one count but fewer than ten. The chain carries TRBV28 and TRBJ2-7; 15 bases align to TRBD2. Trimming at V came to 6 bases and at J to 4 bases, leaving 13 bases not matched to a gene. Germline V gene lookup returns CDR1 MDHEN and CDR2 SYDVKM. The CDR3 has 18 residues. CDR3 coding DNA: TGTGCCAGCAGCCTAATACGGGGACTAGCGGGAGGATTATACGAGCAGTACTTC. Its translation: CASSLIRGLAGGLYEQYF.

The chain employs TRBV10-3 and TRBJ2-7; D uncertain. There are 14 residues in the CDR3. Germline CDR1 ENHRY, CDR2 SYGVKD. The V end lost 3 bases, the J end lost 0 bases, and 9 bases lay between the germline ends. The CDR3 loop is CAISDQQSSYEQYF. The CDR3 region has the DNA TGTGCCATCAGTGACCAGCAAAGCTCCTACGAGCAGTACTTC.

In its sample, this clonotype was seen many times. The CDR3: CASSEGGQGAREQYF. The DNA of the CDR3 is TGTGCCAGCAGTGAAGGGGGACAGGGGGCGCGGGAGCAGTACTTC. V is TRBV6-5 and J is TRBJ2-7; 12 bases agree with TRBD1. CDR1 and CDR2 (germline): MNHEY, SVGAGI. This CDR3 comprises 15 residues. The V and J ends lost 5 bases and 7 bases, in that order; junction bases with no gene match: 9.

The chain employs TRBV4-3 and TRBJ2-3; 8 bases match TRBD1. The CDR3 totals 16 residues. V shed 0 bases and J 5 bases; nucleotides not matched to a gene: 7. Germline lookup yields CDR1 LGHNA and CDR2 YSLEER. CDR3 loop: CASSQDAGRGQDTQYF. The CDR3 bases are TGCGCCAGCAGCCAAGATGCGGGCAGGGGGCAAGATACGCAGTATTTT.

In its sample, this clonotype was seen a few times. The CDR3 DNA sequence: TGTGCCACCAGTGACCTCCAGGGGTATGAGCAGTTCTTC. It codes for CATSDLQGYEQFF. V and J are TRBV24-1 and TRBJ2-1; a possible D gene is TRBD1 (6 bases). In germline, CDR1 is KGHDR, CDR2 SFDVKD. This CDR3 is built from 13 residues. The ends were cut back, 4 bases at V and 8 bases at J, with 11 bases in the middle.

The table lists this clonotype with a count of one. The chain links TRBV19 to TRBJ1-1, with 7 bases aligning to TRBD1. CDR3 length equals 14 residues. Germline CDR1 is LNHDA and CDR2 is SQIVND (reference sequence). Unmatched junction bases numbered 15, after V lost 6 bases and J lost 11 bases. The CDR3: CASSPLGEGARAFF. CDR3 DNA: TGTGCCAGTAGCCCCCTTGGGGAGGGGGCTCGGGCTTTCTTT.